This entry concerns a single TCR beta chain. The data stem from a study of T cell changes during pregnancy in multiple sclerosis. Assay used: immunoSEQ multiplex PCR; TCRdb lists only in-frame clones, some missing. This table holds around 36,000 clones, roughly 90% found once. This CDR3 is 13 amino acids long. Germline V gene sequence: CDR1 LNHDA, CDR2 SQIVND (reference sequence). The ends were cut back, 5 bases at V and 8 bases at J, with 15 bases in the middle. The chain employs TRBV19 and TRBJ1-1, with D unresolved. The sample here was CD8+ T cells from peripheral blood mononuclear cells, taken in the first trimester of pregnancy. The receptor comes from a female donor with multiple sclerosis, enrolled in a pregnancy study. The CDR3 here is CASSYYGRLEAFF. The DNA of the CDR3 is TGTGCCAGTAGTTACTACGGTAGATTAGAAGCTTTCTTT.